This TCR beta chain was identified during a study of human T cells and chemical hapten exposure. Findings and limits, study-wide: There was no change with DPC sensitization in TCRs above 1 in 1000 frequency. Having alopecia, the donors may differ immunologically from healthy people.

Individual cDNA molecules (in the library) carried attached unique molecular identifiers. TCRdb re-called the RACE reads through MiXCR, storing one row per CDR3 protein. The profile shows some 190,000 distinct CDR3 sequences, 20% to 25% of them singletons. Time point here: patch test 1, 2 weeks after DPC sensitization. Treatment meaning: therapeutic diphenylcyclopropenone sensitization with weekly scalp DPC. Donors, patients with alopecia ranging from 18 to 70 years old and judged suitable for DPC, provided samples. Between the trimmed V and J ends, which lost 6 bases and 2 bases, there was a span of 11 bases. CDR1 is MNHNY and CDR2 is SVGAGI in the germline V gene (reference sequence). The length of the CDR3 is 14 residues. This clonotype was observed once. Its target is not known.

This chain links TRBV6-6 with TRBJ1-5; the D gene is possibly TRBD1 (6 bases). Material: whole blood, obtained in connection with sensitization to the hapten diphenylcyclopropenone (DPC). This sequence was found in a woman between 50 and 59 years old with alopecia areata. Some clones in this sample may be carry-over from other donors' samples. CDR3 amino acids: CASSYRDGNQPQHF. CDR3 DNA: TGTGCCAGCAGCTACAGGGATGGCAATCAGCCCCAGCATTTT.